These 11 T cell receptor beta chains share one sample of origin, sequenced in a study of T cells after somatic rescue of genetic block. Clones were read by immunoSEQ multiplex PCR, and TCRdb kept only the in-frame ones, dropping some. Among 67,000 or so clones listed, roughly 90% were seen once. Sequencing was done on a sample of peripheral blood mononuclear cells (PBMCs). All receptors derive from a man aged 25 to 40.

The V and J genes are TRBV5-1 and TRBJ2-1; D is perhaps TRBD2 (6 bases). The CDR3 is made up of 14 amino acids. Germline-derived CDR1 and CDR2 are SGHRS and YFSETQ. V lost 4 bases and J lost 5, with 13 bases in between. Here the CDR3 DNA reads TGCGCCAGCAGCCGGCGACTAGAAAACAATGAGCAGTTCTTC. Translating gives CASSRRLENNEQFF. Based on the CDR3 plus reference TRBV5-1 and TRBJ2-1, the full variable domain is KAGVTQTPRYLIKTRGQQVTLSCSPISGHRSVSWYQQTPGQGLQFLFEYFSETQRNKGNFPGRFSGRQFSNSRSEMNVSTLELGDSALYLCASSRRLENNEQFFGPGTRLTVL.

The chain joins TRBV9 to TRBJ2-7, with 7 positions matching TRBD2. Germline V gene lookup returns CDR1 SGDLS and CDR2 YYNGEE. V was pared by 4 bases and J by 0 bases, with 7 bases of the junction left unmatched. This CDR3 contains 15 residues. As DNA, the CDR3 is TGTGCCAGCAGCTCTCTAGCGGCGGCCTCCTACGAGCAGTACTTC. It is translated as CASSSLAAASYEQYF.

The chain combines TRBV28 with TRBJ2-3; D unclear. Germline loops: CDR1 MDHEN, CDR2 SYDVKM. Trimming took 5 bases from V and 1 from J, leaving 19 bases between them. The CDR3 is made up of 17 amino acids. As DNA, the CDR3 is TGTGCCAGCAGTACCTTTGGTGGGGATACAGGCACAGATACGCAGTATTTT. Translated, it gives CASSTFGGDTGTDTQYF.

This clone was counted a few times. Different DNA sequences within this sample yield the same CDR3. The chain recombines TRBV7-9 with TRBJ2-3; 11 bases fit TRBD2. The V segment lost 1 base and the J segment 3 bases; nucleotides outside the gene matches: 3. Per the germline V gene, CDR1 is SEHNR and CDR2 is FQNEAQ (reference sequence). The CDR3 runs 16 residues. CDR3 loop: CASSLGLAGSTDTQYF. CDR3 in DNA: TGTGCCAGCAGCTTAGGACTAGCGGGATCAACAGATACGCAGTATTTT.

CDR3 amino acids: CASSRMRDRGYEQYF. The CDR3 nucleotides are TGTGCCAGCAGCAGAATGAGGGACAGGGGCTACGAGCAGTACTTC. The V gene is TRBV7-9, the J gene TRBJ2-7; 10 bases fit TRBD1. Unmatched junction bases numbered 7, after V lost 5 bases and J lost 3 bases. The germline CDR1 and CDR2 sequences are SEHNR and FQNEAQ (reference sequence). The CDR3 has 15 amino acids.

This sequence joins TRBV6-5 and TRBJ2-2; D call uncertain. The CDR3 has 12 amino acids. Germline assignment: CDR1 MNHEY and CDR2 SVGAGI. The V end lost 5 bases, the J end lost 9 bases, and 10 bases lay between the germline ends. CDR3 region: CASSTRNWELFF. The CDR3 nucleotides read TGTGCCAGCAGTACCAGAAACTGGGAGCTGTTTTTT.

This chain connects TRBV6-5 to TRBJ2-3; 11 bases agree with TRBD2. Germline loops: CDR1 MNHEY, CDR2 SVGAGI. The CDR3 consists of 14 residues. Unmatched junction bases numbered 5, after V lost 8 bases and J lost 4 bases. The CDR3, as DNA: TGTGCCAGCCAAACTAGCGGGAGATCAGATACGCAGTATTTT. This encodes CASQTSGRSDTQYF.

The chain has TRBV7-2 and TRBJ2-7, with D unresolved. Germline V gene data show CDR1 as SGHTA and CDR2 as FQGNSA. Between the trimmed V and J ends, which lost 0 bases and 7 bases, there was a span of 7 bases. The CDR3 has 12 amino acids. CDR3 sequence (DNA): TGTGCCAGCAGCTTAGCGGTGGGTGAGCAGTACTTC. Translation gives CASSLAVGEQYF.

The chain couples TRBV19 to TRBJ1-6, with D tentatively TRBD1 (6 bases). Trimming removed 5 bases from V and 10 bases from J, with 15 bases in between. Looked up from germline, CDR1 is LNHDA and CDR2 is SQIVND (reference sequence). This CDR3 has 14 amino acids. The CDR3 DNA sequence: TGTGCCAGTAGTCAATGGGGGACATTATCACCCCTCCACTTT. Encoded protein: CASSQWGTLSPLHF.

The chain couples TRBV13 to TRBJ1-1; 8 positions match TRBD1. The CDR3 contains 15 residues. The germline V gene encodes CDR1 PRHDT and CDR2 FYEKMQ (reference sequence). J gave up 4 bases and V 4 bases, and 8 bases lay outside the gene matches. CDR3 protein: CASSSDRGVFTEAFF. In DNA form, the CDR3 reads TGTGCCAGCAGCTCAGACAGGGGAGTGTTCACTGAAGCTTTCTTT.

V gene TRBV6-5 combines with J gene TRBJ2-7; TRBD2 agrees at 9 bases. After removal of 6 bases from V and 1 base from J, the junction contained 7 bases not matched to a gene. CDR1 and CDR2 (germline): MNHEY, SVGAGI. The CDR3 consists of 15 residues. CDR3 protein: CASSRKTSGSYEQYF. The CDR3 coding sequence is TGTGCCAGCAGCAGGAAGACTAGCGGATCCTACGAGCAGTACTTC.